Each of the 25 T cell receptor beta chains below was sequenced from the same sample in a study of Graves' ophthalmopathy and Graves' hyperthyroidism. The sequenced template was RNA, covering the TCR beta CDR3 region. In the first round, RT-PCR was carried out with HTBI primers, and a multiplex PCR formed the second round. MiXCR was run by TCRdb on the multiplex PCR reads, yielding one entry per CDR3 protein. This sample carries about 370,000 distinct CDR3 sequences, 15% to 20% of them seen once, and the ten largest clones take around 2.4%. Material: peripheral blood. These receptor sequences come from an adult woman with stable Graves' hyperthyroidism.

This clonotype was seen at least ten times. V and J are TRBV4-3 and TRBJ2-7; 9 bases are a match to TRBD2. V lost 7 bases and J lost 6; bases outside the gene matches: 13. The CDR3 sequence is 15 residues long. Germline values: CDR1 LGHNA, CDR2 YSLEER. CDR3 nucleotide sequence: TGCGCCAGCACCACTGCGAGTAGCGGGAGTTTCGAGCAGTACTTC. Its protein product is CASTTASSGSFEQYF.

At least ten counts were recorded for this clonotype. J is TRBJ2-7 and V is TRBV10-3, with 7 bases matching TRBD1. Germline-derived CDR1 and CDR2 are ENHRY and SYGVKD. This CDR3 has 12 residues. V lost 9 bases, J lost 1 base, and 3 bases stayed unmatched. CDR3 residues: CAIRTGSYEQYF. CDR3 DNA sequence: TGTGCCATAAGGACAGGATCCTACGAGCAGTACTTC.

This clonotype was observed many times. The chain recombines TRBV6-2 or TRBV6-3 with TRBJ2-7; D remains unclear. V dropped 6 bases and J dropped 6 bases, with 9 bases sitting between them. Germline V gives CDR1 MNHEY, CDR2 SVGEGT. This CDR3 region has 11 residues. CDR3 in amino acids: CASSLAFEQYF. DNA for the CDR3: TGTGCCAGCAGCCTGGCGTTCGAGCAGTACTTC.

Only a few counts were recorded for this clonotype. The genes are TRBV6-1 and TRBJ2-7; D might be TRBD1 or TRBD2, each matching 5 bases. The CDR3 extends over 11 amino acids. CDR1 and CDR2 (germline): MNHNS, SASEGT. The ends were cut back, 8 bases at V and 2 bases at J, with 7 bases in the middle. CDR3 in amino acids: CASGTTYEQYF. CDR3 bases: TGTGCCAGCGGGACCACCTACGAGCAGTACTTC.

The table lists this clonotype with many counts. The gene calls are TRBV28 and TRBJ2-5, with TRBD1 matching 8 bases. Germline V gene lookup returns CDR1 MDHEN and CDR2 SYDVKM. The junction had 6 bases not matched to a gene; V was cut back by 7 bases and J by 2 bases. The CDR3 is 14 residues long. CDR3: CASNRGQGQETQYF. For the CDR3, the DNA is TGTGCCAGCAACAGAGGACAGGGTCAAGAGACCCAGTACTTC.

This clonotype showed up many times. A single base separates this from a much larger clone, so it may be a read error. The gene calls are TRBV20-1 and TRBJ2-4; TRBD2 is a possible D gene (5 bases). Germline lookup yields CDR1 DFQATT and CDR2 SNEGSKA (reference sequence). The CDR3 contains 15 residues. The CDR3 region is CSARDHGLAKNIKYF. As DNA, the CDR3 is TGCAGTGCTAGAGACCACGGTCTAGCCAAAAACATTAAGTACTTC.

In its sample, this clonotype was seen many times. The J gene is TRBJ2-7, the V gene TRBV10-3, with D maybe TRBD2 (7 bases). The CDR3 extends over 13 amino acids. Germline CDR1 is ENHRY and CDR2 is SYGVKD. V gave up 6 bases and J gave up 3 bases, with 12 bases separating them. CDR3 in DNA: TGTGCCATCAGGTTAGGGGGGGGCTACGAGCAGTACTTC. Translating gives CAIRLGGGYEQYF.

This clonotype was picked up many times. The V and J genes are TRBV5-1 and TRBJ1-2; no clear D. Between the trimmed V and J ends, which lost 2 bases and 3 bases, there was a span of 11 bases. CDR1 is SGHRS, CDR2 YFSETQ, per germline. This CDR3 has 14 residues. Here the CDR3 DNA reads TGCGCCAGCAGCTTCGGGATTGGGGACTATGGCTACACCTTC. Translated, it gives CASSFGIGDYGYTF.

This clonotype was recorded at least ten times. The chain couples TRBV24-1 to TRBJ2-5, with no clear D. This CDR3 comprises 12 residues. Germline V lookup: CDR1 KGHDR, CDR2 SFDVKD. Trimming cost V 6 bases and J 5 bases, with 9 bases left between them. CDR3 sequence: CATSQDGETQYF. The CDR3 nucleotides read TGTGCCACCAGTCAGGACGGGGAGACCCAGTACTTC.

This chain connects TRBV18 to TRBJ1-1; D gene uncertain. Trimming took 2 bases from V and 1 from J, leaving 5 bases between them. CDR1 and CDR2 (germline): KGHSH, LQKENI. The CDR3 length is 13 residues. The CDR3 DNA reads as TGTGCCAGCTCACCATGGCGGAACACTGAAGCTTTCTTT. The encoded protein is CASSPWRNTEAFF.

At least ten counts were recorded for this clonotype. This chain uses TRBV2 with TRBJ2-7; tentatively, D is TRBD1 (6 bases). This CDR3 comprises 14 residues. V was shortened by 6 bases and J by 2 bases, with 14 bases between the two germline ends. Germline loops: CDR1 SNHLY, CDR2 FYNNEI. For the CDR3, the DNA is TGTGCCAGCAGCGCTACGGACAGAGCCTACGAGCAGTACTTC. Amino acid sequence: CASSATDRAYEQYF.

V gene TRBV28 combines with J gene TRBJ2-7; 11 bases are a match to TRBD2. J gave up 3 bases and V 3 bases, and 10 bases lay outside the gene matches. Germline values: CDR1 MDHEN, CDR2 SYDVKM. The CDR3 runs 17 residues. CDR3: CASSLDTSGSRIYEQYF. Written as DNA, the CDR3 is TGTGCCAGCAGTTTGGACACTAGCGGGAGTAGGATCTACGAGCAGTACTTC.

This clonotype was seen at least ten times. CDR3 sequence reads: CASSEATGGPEAFF. The CDR3 DNA follows: TGTGCCAGCAGTGAAGCGACAGGGGGGCCTGAAGCTTTCTTT. V gene TRBV6-1 combines with J gene TRBJ1-1, with 9 bases that match TRBD1. The CDR3 extends over 14 amino acids. Looked up from germline, CDR1 is MNHNS and CDR2 is SASEGT. J was trimmed by 6 bases and V by 0 bases; bases with no gene match: 2.

Worth noting for this clonotype: A read error may produce the germline difference seen at one junction end. J is TRBJ2-6 and V is TRBV20-1; D tentatively fits TRBD1 or TRBD2 (5 bases each). Germline V gene sequence: CDR1 DFQATT, CDR2 SNEGSKA (reference sequence). The CDR3 is made up of 16 amino acids. The CDR3 spells CSARVGAGAGTNVLTF. Written as DNA, the CDR3 is TGCAGTGCTAGAGTCGGGGCTGGTGCTGGGACCAACGTCCTGACTTTC.

This clonotype was counted many times. The genes are TRBV28 and TRBJ1-2, with D perhaps matching TRBD1 (6 bases). There are 17 residues in the CDR3. The V end was cut by 6 bases, the J end by 3 bases, with 23 bases between. CDR1 and CDR2 from the germline V gene are MDHEN and SYDVKM. The CDR3 protein is CASRAGRGSRLHYGYTF. In DNA, the CDR3 is TGTGCCAGCAGGGCGGGCAGGGGATCGAGATTACACTATGGCTACACCTTC.

This clonotype was recorded at least ten times. In nucleotides, the CDR3 is TGTGCCAGCAGGAGGGGCAGCGTGGCTTTCTTT. This translates into CASRRGSVAFF. This chain connects TRBV6-5 to TRBJ1-1; tentatively, D is TRBD1 (5 bases). V was cut by 6 bases and J by 11 bases, with 13 bases left in between. Looked up from germline, CDR1 is MNHEY and CDR2 is SVGAGI. This CDR3 spans 11 amino acids.

In this sample, this clonotype turned up many times. The genes are TRBV7-2 and TRBJ2-5, with a tentative D call TRBD1 (5 bases). The CDR3 sequence is 13 residues long. Deletions cut 3 bases from V and 5 bases from J, with 10 bases between. Germline V gene lookup returns CDR1 SGHTA and CDR2 FQGNSA. The CDR3 bases are TGTGCCAGCAGCTTCTTCAGGGCTGAGACCCAGTACTTC. Amino acid sequence: CASSFFRAETQYF.

The table lists this clonotype with many counts. The V call is TRBV12-3 or TRBV12-4, the J call TRBJ2-7, with 7 bases fitting TRBD1. With 6 bases clipped from V and 1 base from J, the junction kept 9 bases outside the gene matches. The CDR3 is 15 amino acids. CDR3 amino acids: CASRKRQGPSYEQYF. In DNA form, the CDR3 reads TGTGCCAGCAGAAAGAGACAGGGCCCGTCCTACGAGCAGTACTTC.

Concerning this clonotype: A read error may produce the germline difference seen at one junction end. The V gene is TRBV2, the J gene TRBJ1-2, with D hard to call. Germline V CDR1 and CDR2: SNHLY, FYNNEI. The CDR3 length is 15 residues. This CDR3 is CASSVRGLANYGYSF. The CDR3 bases are TGTGCCAGCAGTGTTAGAGGACTAGCTAACTATGGCTACAGCTTC.

This clonotype was counted ten times or more. The chain is built from TRBV18 and TRBJ1-3; 8 bases agree with TRBD1. Germline lookup yields CDR1 KGHSH and CDR2 LQKENI. There are 17 residues in the CDR3. V shed 5 bases and J 2 bases; nucleotides not matched to a gene: 11. In nucleotides, the CDR3 is TGTGCCAGCTCATCGGGGACAGGCTTTGCTCCTGGAAACACCATATATTTT. It specifies CASSSGTGFAPGNTIYF.

This clonotype appeared once. This may stem from a read error, because a much larger clone lies one nucleotide away. The V gene is TRBV12-3 or TRBV12-4, the J gene TRBJ2-2, with 12 bases lining up with TRBD2. V shed 3 bases, J shed 6 bases, and the junction held 5 bases outside the gene matches. This CDR3 is 16 amino acids long. The CDR3 nucleotides read TGTGCCAGCAGTTTTCGACTAGCGGGGGACGCCGGGGAGCTGTTTTTT. Amino acid sequence: CASSFRLAGDAGELFF.

This chain uses TRBV28 with TRBJ1-1, with a tentative D call TRBD1 (5 bases). V shed 2 bases and J shed 6 bases, with 16 bases lying between them. CDR1 and CDR2 (germline): MDHEN, SYDVKM. This CDR3 spans 15 amino acids. The CDR3 loop is CASSLKSSGPAEAFF. The CDR3 DNA reads TGTGCCAGCAGTTTAAAGTCCTCGGGGCCGGCTGAAGCTTTCTTT.

This clonotype was observed at least ten times. The chain joins TRBV24-1 to TRBJ2-7, with D possibly matching TRBD1 (6 bases). The CDR3 consists of 17 residues. The V and J ends lost 1 base and 2 bases respectively, with 17 bases between them. Germline-derived CDR1 and CDR2 are KGHDR and SFDVKD. The CDR3 spells CATSDFRDEDRAYEQYF. As DNA, the CDR3 is TGTGCCACCAGTGATTTTAGAGATGAGGACAGAGCCTACGAGCAGTACTTC.

This chain links TRBV3-1 with TRBJ2-7; unclear D gene. Germline CDR1 and CDR2: LGHDT and YNNKEL (reference sequence). CDR3 length: 15 amino acids. Trimming removed 1 base at V and 3 bases at J, with 13 bases between. CDR3 region: CASSQGGSLNYEQYF. The CDR3 coding sequence is TGTGCCAGCAGCCAAGGGGGTAGTTTGAACTACGAGCAGTACTTC.

This clonotype was picked up many times. CDR3 DNA: TGTGCCAGCGCCCCTCTGGGCCTGAACACTGAAGCTTTCTTT. This sequence encodes CASAPLGLNTEAFF. The J gene is TRBJ1-1, the V gene TRBV28, with unresolved D. CDR1 MDHEN and CDR2 SYDVKM come from the germline V gene. CDR3 length: 14 amino acids. V lost 8 bases, J lost 0 bases, and 13 bases lay in between. The variable domain in full, with the rest retrieved from reference TRBV28 and TRBJ1-1, is DVKVTQSSRYLVKRTGEKVFLECVQDMDHENMFWYRQDPGLGLRLIYFSYDVKMKEKGDIPEGYSVSREKKERFSLILESASTNQTSMYLCASAPLGLNTEAFFGQGTRLTVV.